These T cell receptor beta chains were read from a single sample in a study of T cells in Graves' hyperthyroidism and ophthalmopathy. In TCRdb, the multiplex PCR reads were re-called with MiXCR into one record per CDR3 protein. The table records 350,000 or so distinct CDR3 sequences, around 18% of them present only once. Sequenced input: blood. The receptors derive from a woman aged 40 to 49 with Graves' ophthalmopathy. Both conserved end residues are part of each CDR3. D genes are given only for firm matches. Not all rows give a size; the values are once, few, many and, for expanded clones, a class.

TRBV10-3,TRBJ2-7,TRBD1,many,CAINDRGAGVEQYF,TGTGCCATCAACGACAGGGGGGCTGGTGTCGAGCAGTACTTC
TRBV28,TRBJ2-7,TRBD2,NA,CASRAGAIYEQYF,TGTGCCAGCAGGGCGGGAGCCATCTACGAGCAGTACTTC
TRBV28,TRBJ2-7,TRBD2,many,CASSLPSASGTYEQYF,TGTGCCAGCAGTTTACCCTCGGCTAGCGGAACCTACGAGCAGTACTTC
TRBV9,TRBJ2-7,NA,NA,CASSSSDRTYEQYF,TGTGCCAGCAGCTCCTCCGACAGAACCTACGAGCAGTACTTC
TRBV18,TRBJ1-1,NA,many,CASSPQGSEAFF,TGTGCCAGCTCACCACAGGGATCTGAAGCTTTCTTT
TRBV12-3/TRBV12-4,TRBJ2-7,NA,medium-sized,CASSWRTAGAYEQYF,TGTGCCAGCAGCTGGAGGACTGCAGGGGCCTACGAGCAGTACTTC
TRBV6-1,TRBJ1-1,NA,many,CAIRKNTEAFF,TGTGCCATCCGGAAGAACACTGAAGCTTTCTTT
TRBV5-6,TRBJ2-7,NA,many,CASSLLGFSVEQYF,TGTGCCAGCAGCTTATTAGGGTTCTCGGTGGAGCAGTACTTC
TRBV6-2/TRBV6-3,TRBJ1-1,TRBD1,many,CASRDRDMNTEAFF,TGTGCCAGCAGGGACAGGGACATGAACACTGAAGCTTTCTTT
TRBV7-9,TRBJ1-5,TRBD1,few,CASSGRGLGQPQHF,TGTGCCAGCAGCGGGAGGGGGCTTGGGCAGCCCCAGCATTTT
TRBV6-5,TRBJ1-1,NA,many,CASSYGQKAFF,TGTGCCAGCAGTTACGGCCAGAAAGCTTTCTTT
TRBV27,TRBJ2-2,NA,many,CASSLGWGRTGELFF,TGTGCCAGCAGTTTAGGCTGGGGGCGCACCGGGGAGCTGTTTTTT
TRBV12-5,TRBJ2-7,TRBD1,few,CASGVDRVYEQYF,TGTGCTAGTGGGGTAGACAGGGTCTACGAGCAGTACTTC
TRBV29-1,TRBJ2-5,TRBD2,many,CSVGLAGGFRTQYF,TGCAGCGTTGGACTAGCGGGGGGGTTTCGAACCCAGTACTTC
TRBV12-3/TRBV12-4,TRBJ2-5,NA,NA,CASSFLGVETQYF,TGTGCCAGCAGTTTTCTGGGGGTGGAGACCCAGTACTTC
TRBV6-2/TRBV6-3,TRBJ2-7,NA,NA,CASSYSGPSYEQYF,TGTGCCAGCAGTTACTCGGGACCTTCATACGAGCAGTACTTC
TRBV7-8,TRBJ2-5,TRBD2,NA,CASSPWTSGRSQETQYF,TGTGCCAGCAGCCCTTGGACTAGCGGGAGAAGTCAAGAGACCCAGTACTTC
TRBV7-2,TRBJ2-7,NA,NA,CASSERFLSYEQYF,TGTGCCAGCAGCGAAAGGTTTCTTTCCTACGAGCAGTACTTC
TRBV29-1,TRBJ2-7,TRBD2,NA,CSVGKLAGVSYEQYF,TGCAGCGTTGGGAAGCTAGCGGGAGTTTCCTACGAGCAGTACTTC
TRBV30,TRBJ1-4,TRBD1,many,CAWRGQEPEKLFF,TGTGCCTGGCGGGGACAGGAGCCCGAAAAACTGTTTTTT
TRBV6-2/TRBV6-3,TRBJ1-5,TRBD1,few,CASSRDRGQPQHF,TGTGCCAGCAGTAGGGACAGGGGACAGCCCCAGCATTTT
TRBV29-1,TRBJ2-7,NA,many,CSVQVGNEQYF,TGCAGCGTCCAAGTGGGGAACGAGCAGTACTTC
TRBV30,TRBJ2-3,TRBD2,NA,CAWSVGLATDTQYF,TGTGCCTGGAGTGTAGGACTAGCTACAGATACGCAGTATTTT